Shown below are 10 T cell receptor beta chains from a single sample sequenced in a study of CD8+CD57+ T cells in acquired aplastic anemia. Profiling of TCR beta VDJ combinations and CDR3 sequences used genomic DNA as template. TCRdb re-derived calls from the reads in MiXCR, one entry per CDR3 protein. The sample comprises 150,000 to 200,000 distinct CDR3 sequences, approximately 48% of which are singletons, and around 1.8% rests with the top ten. CD8+CD57+ cell expansion had been shown by flow cytometry in patients chosen for sequencing. The specimen was sorted CD4+, CD8+, or CD8+CD57+ T cells (not recorded which) from PBMCs. The receptors originated from a human donor with aplastic anemia.

Note on this clonotype: At one end, the junction sequence differs from germline, possibly due to a read error. V usage is TRBV2 and J usage is TRBJ1-5; the D gene is possibly TRBD1 (6 bases). The CDR3 covers 15 residues. CDR1 and CDR2 (germline): SNHLY, FYNNEI. The CDR3 is CASTNPGASNQPQQF. In DNA, the CDR3 is TGTGCCAGCACCAACCCAGGGGCCAGCAATCAGCCCCAGCAGTTT.

In this sample, this clonotype turned up once. The chain couples TRBV7-7 to TRBJ2-1, with TRBD2 matching over 8 bases. The CDR3 runs 15 residues. From germline, CDR1 is SSHAT and CDR2 FNYEAQ (reference sequence). V trimming: 9 bases; J trimming: 3 bases; junction bases outside the gene matches: 10. DNA for the CDR3: TGTGCCAGTAGTATTGTGGCGGGGGGCTACAATGAGCAGTTCTTC. Protein: CASSIVAGGYNEQFF. Filled out from reference TRBV7-7 and TRBJ2-1, the complete variable domain reads GAGVSQSPRYKVTKRGQDVTLRCDPISSHATLYWYQQALGQGPEFLTYFNYEAQPDKSGLPSDRFSAERPEGSISTLTIQRTEQRDSAMYRCASSIVAGGYNEQFFGPGTRLTVL.

This sequence joins TRBV29-1 and TRBJ2-5; 11 bases are a match to TRBD2. The CDR3 has 12 residues. In germline, CDR1 is SQVTM, CDR2 ANQGSEA. V lost 7 bases, J lost 4 bases, and 2 bases stayed unmatched. Here the CDR3 reads CSGLAGRETQYF. CDR3 DNA: TGCAGCGGACTAGCGGGACGAGAGACCCAGTACTTC.

V usage is TRBV7-3 and J usage is TRBJ2-7, with TRBD2 matching over 7 bases. Germline trimming cut 2 bases from V and 5 bases from J; bases unmatched to any gene: 3. This CDR3 contains 13 residues. Germline V gene lookup returns CDR1 SGHTA and CDR2 FQGTGA. In DNA, the CDR3 is TGTGCCAGCAGCTTAGCGGGAGTTGACGAGCAGTACTTC. It encodes CASSLAGVDEQYF.

About this clonotype: Mismatch with germline at one junction end may stem from a read error. The rearrangement links TRBV11-2 to TRBJ2-1; a weak D match, TRBD2 (7 bases). Germline assignment: CDR1 SGHAT and CDR2 FQNNGV. The CDR3 sequence is 15 residues long. The CDR3 sequence is CASRRGGTQSNEQSF. CDR3 coding DNA: TGTGCCAGCCGGAGGGGGGGGACACAATCCAATGAGCAGTCCTTC.

This sequence joins TRBV10-3 and TRBJ1-2; 7 bases map to TRBD1. Germline CDR1 is ENHRY and CDR2 is SYGVKD. V lost 7 bases to trimming and J lost 4 bases; unmatched junction nucleotides: 6. This CDR3 contains 13 residues. CDR3 DNA: TGTGCCATCACCCCGGGACAGAGCTATGGCTACACCTTC. Its translation: CAITPGQSYGYTF.

The sample holds many counts of this clonotype. The rearrangement links TRBV20-1 to TRBJ1-1; 8 bases are a match to TRBD1. This CDR3 has 14 residues. J was trimmed by 6 bases and V by 1 base; bases with no gene match: 7. Looked up from germline, CDR1 is DFQATT and CDR2 is SNEGSKA (reference sequence). The CDR3 is CSARAVPGGPEAFF. The CDR3 bases are TGCAGTGCTAGAGCGGTGCCAGGGGGCCCTGAAGCTTTCTTT.

The sample holds a few counts of this clonotype. A much larger clone sits a single nucleotide away, making a read error possible. The chain employs TRBV25-1 and TRBJ2-5, with 7 nucleotides matching TRBD2. The CDR3 is 14 amino acids. CDR1 MGHDK and CDR2 SYGVNS come from the germline V gene. The ends lost 1 base at V and 9 bases at J; junction bases unmatched: 8. The CDR3, as DNA: TGTGCCAGCAGTGAATTCCGGGCGGGGGAGGCCCAGTACTTC. Its translation is CASSEFRAGEAQYF. Variable domain in full (rest from reference TRBV25-1 and TRBJ2-5): EADIYQTPRYLVIGTGKKITLECSQTMGHDKMYWYQQDPGMELHLIHYSYGVNSTEKGDLSSESTVSRIRTEHFPLTLESARPSHTSQYLCASSEFRAGEAQYFGPGTRLLVL.

The rearrangement uses TRBV10-3 and TRBJ2-5; the match to TRBD2 covers 15 bases. J was trimmed by 5 bases and V by 6 bases; bases with no gene match: 4. The length of the CDR3 is 15 residues. Germline V gives CDR1 ENHRY, CDR2 SYGVKD. CDR3 region: CAIRAGTSGGETQYF. The CDR3, as DNA: TGTGCCATCAGAGCGGGGACTAGCGGGGGGGAGACCCAGTACTTC.

This clonotype has more than one count but fewer than ten. This chain connects TRBV10-3 to TRBJ2-5; 10 nucleotides agree with TRBD1. Trimming removed 2 bases from V and 4 bases from J; junction bases left unmatched: 7. This CDR3 spans 16 amino acids. In germline, CDR1 is ENHRY, CDR2 SYGVKD. The DNA for the CDR3 is TGTGCCATCAGTGAGCCCAGGGACAGGGGCATAGAGACCCAGTACTTC. Its protein is CAISEPRDRGIETQYF.